These 9 T cell receptor beta chains came from one sample sequenced in a study of cytomegalovirus exposure and HLA in healthy donors. PCR employed 60 Vbeta and 13 Jbeta primers. Assay used: immunoSEQ multiplex PCR; TCRdb lists only in-frame clones, some missing. The sample features about 33,000 clones, with approximately 4.5% in its top ten. The sequencing sample was made of PBMCs. These receptors all come from a woman between 35 and 50 years old in good health and CMV-seropositive.

The V gene is TRBV9, the J gene TRBJ1-1; no reliable D call. Germline assignment: CDR1 SGDLS and CDR2 YYNGEE. V dropped 4 bases and J dropped 7 bases, with 17 bases sitting between them. The CDR3 contains 14 residues. The CDR3 loop reads CASSPSDEQCEAFF. In nucleotides, the CDR3 is TGTGCCAGCAGCCCATCCGACGAACAGTGTGAAGCTTTCTTT.

V usage is TRBV9 and J usage is TRBJ1-6; a possible D gene is TRBD1 (5 bases). This CDR3 is built from 10 residues. The germline gives CDR1 SGDLS, CDR2 YYNGEE. CDR3 bases: TGTGCTGCGGGGGATTCACCCCTCCACTTT. It codes for CAAGDSPLHF.

The chain joins TRBV5-1 to TRBJ2-7; 9 bases match TRBD1. V trimming: 3 bases; J trimming: 0 bases; junction bases outside the gene matches: 10. Per the germline V gene, CDR1 is SGHRS and CDR2 is YFSETQ. This CDR3 spans 17 amino acids. The CDR3 nucleotides read TGCGCCAGCAGCTCCCTCCCCGGGACAGGGATCTCCTACGAGCAGTACTTC. The encoded protein is CASSSLPGTGISYEQYF.

The chain couples TRBV4-3 to TRBJ2-7; 13 positions match TRBD2. There are 16 residues in the CDR3. V dropped 4 bases and J dropped 2; count of bases not matched to a gene: 5. The germline CDR1 and CDR2 sequences are LGHNA and YSLEER. The CDR3 coding sequence is TGCGCCAGCAGCCGCGGGACTAGCGGGATGGCCTACGAGCAGTACTTC. Amino acids: CASSRGTSGMAYEQYF.

J is TRBJ2-7 and V is TRBV6-6; possibly TRBD2 for D (5 bases). Germline CDR1 is MNHNY and CDR2 is SVGAGI (reference sequence). CDR3 length: 15 amino acids. V was shortened by 2 bases and J by 3 bases, with 14 bases between the two germline ends. This CDR3 reads CASSYDREIYYEQYF. The CDR3 coding sequence is TGTGCCAGCAGTTACGATCGGGAAATATACTACGAGCAGTACTTC.

J is TRBJ2-7 and V is TRBV5-4; D might be TRBD1 (5 bases). V dropped 7 bases and J dropped 6 bases, with 14 bases sitting between them. The CDR3 runs 12 residues. Per the germline V gene, CDR1 is SGHNT and CDR2 is YYREEE (reference sequence). The CDR3 DNA is TGTGCCAGCTGGGGCAGAACCGGCGAGCAGTACTTC. Amino acids: CASWGRTGEQYF.

As to this clone: A read error is likely, as this CDR3 ends without the conserved phenylalanine or tryptophan. Because the CDR3's place on the DNA is in doubt, the DNA is left out and the CDR3 is given as listed by TCRdb. V gene TRBV4-1 combines with J gene TRBJ1-6; the tabulated D call, TRBD1, remains unverified against the DNA. Germline CDR1 reads MGHRA; CDR2 reads YSYEKL. Counting both end residues, the CDR3 totals 9 amino acids. This chain's CDR3 is CASSQGQTD.

The chain links TRBV9 to TRBJ2-7, with D perhaps matching TRBD2 (5 bases). The CDR3 spans 12 residues. V lost 4 bases and J 5 bases, leaving 10 bases between the germline ends. The germline CDR1 and CDR2 sequences are SGDLS and YYNGEE. The CDR3 nucleotides are TGTGCCAGCAGCCCGGGAAGAAACGAGCAGTACTTC. Translated: CASSPGRNEQYF.

The J gene is TRBJ1-2, the V gene TRBV7-8, with 8 bases aligning to TRBD1. The CDR3 consists of 14 residues. Germline lookup yields CDR1 SGHVS and CDR2 FQNEAQ. V lost 1 base and J lost 3; bases outside the gene matches: 1. CDR3 bases: TGTGCCAGCAGCTTAGACAGGGGGGACTATGGCTACACCTTC. Its translation is CASSLDRGDYGYTF.